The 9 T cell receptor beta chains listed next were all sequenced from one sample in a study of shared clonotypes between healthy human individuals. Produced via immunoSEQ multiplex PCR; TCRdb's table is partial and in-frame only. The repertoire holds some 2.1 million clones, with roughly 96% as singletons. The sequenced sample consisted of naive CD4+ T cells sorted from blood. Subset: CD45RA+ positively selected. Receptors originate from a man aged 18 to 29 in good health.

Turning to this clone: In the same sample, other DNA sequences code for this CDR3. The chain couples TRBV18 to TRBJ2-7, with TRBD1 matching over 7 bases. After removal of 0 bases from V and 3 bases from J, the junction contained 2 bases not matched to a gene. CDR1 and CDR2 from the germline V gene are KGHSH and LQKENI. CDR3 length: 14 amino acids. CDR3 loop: CASSPPTGVYEQYF. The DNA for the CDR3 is TGTGCCAGCTCACCACCTACAGGGGTCTACGAGCAGTACTTC.

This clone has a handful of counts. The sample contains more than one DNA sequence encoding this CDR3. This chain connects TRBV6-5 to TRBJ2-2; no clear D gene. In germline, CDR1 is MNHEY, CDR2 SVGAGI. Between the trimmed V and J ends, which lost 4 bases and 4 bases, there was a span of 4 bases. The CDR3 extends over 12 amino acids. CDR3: CASSSLTGELFF. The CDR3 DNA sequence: TGTGCCAGCAGTTCCCTCACCGGGGAGCTGTTTTTT.

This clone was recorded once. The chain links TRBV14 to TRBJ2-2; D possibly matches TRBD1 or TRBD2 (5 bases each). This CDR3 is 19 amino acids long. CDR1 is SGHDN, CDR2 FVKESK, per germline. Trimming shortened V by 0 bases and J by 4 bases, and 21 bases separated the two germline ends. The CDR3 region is CASSQDTWGARGVTGELFF. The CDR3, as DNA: TGTGCCAGCAGCCAAGATACTTGGGGCGCAAGGGGAGTCACCGGGGAGCTGTTTTTT.

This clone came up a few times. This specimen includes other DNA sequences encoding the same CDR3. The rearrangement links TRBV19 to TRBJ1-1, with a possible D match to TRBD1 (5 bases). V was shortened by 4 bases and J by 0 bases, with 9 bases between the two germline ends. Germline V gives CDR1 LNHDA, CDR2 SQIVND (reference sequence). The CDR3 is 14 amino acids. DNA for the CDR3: TGTGCCAGTAGTACCGGGACGGTGAACACTGAAGCTTTCTTT. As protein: CASSTGTVNTEAFF.

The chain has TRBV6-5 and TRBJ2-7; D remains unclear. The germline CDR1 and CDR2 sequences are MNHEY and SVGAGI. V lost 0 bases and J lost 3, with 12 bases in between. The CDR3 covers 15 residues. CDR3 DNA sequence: TGTGCCAGCAGTTACTCTACTGACACTTACTACGAGCAGTACTTC. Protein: CASSYSTDTYYEQYF.

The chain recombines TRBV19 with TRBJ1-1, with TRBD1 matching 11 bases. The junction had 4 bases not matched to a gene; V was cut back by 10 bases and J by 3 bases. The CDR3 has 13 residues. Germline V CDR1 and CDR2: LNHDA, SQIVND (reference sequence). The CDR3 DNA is TGTGCCACCCGGGGACAGGGGGACACTGAAGCTTTCTTT. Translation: CATRGQGDTEAFF. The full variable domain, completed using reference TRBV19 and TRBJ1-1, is DGGITQSPKYLFRKEGQNVTLSCEQNLNHDAMYWYRQDPGQGLRLIYYSQIVNDFQKGDIAEGYSVSREKKESFPLTVTSAQKNPTAFYLCATRGQGDTEAFFGQGTRLTVV.

The chain's CDR3 is CASSRNQGIEQFF. Here the CDR3 DNA reads TGTGCCAGCAGCCGAAACCAGGGGATTGAGCAGTTCTTC. The V gene is TRBV11-3, the J gene TRBJ2-1; D might be TRBD1 (6 bases). The CDR3 is 13 residues long. V was pared by 5 bases and J by 9 bases, with 14 bases between. Germline CDR1 SGHNT, CDR2 YENEEA.

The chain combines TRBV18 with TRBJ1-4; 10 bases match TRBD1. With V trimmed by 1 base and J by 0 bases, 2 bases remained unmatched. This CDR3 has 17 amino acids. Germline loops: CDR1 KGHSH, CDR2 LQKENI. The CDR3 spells CASSPRGQGTTNEKLFF. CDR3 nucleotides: TGTGCCAGCTCACCACGGGGACAGGGGACAACTAATGAAAAACTGTTTTTT.

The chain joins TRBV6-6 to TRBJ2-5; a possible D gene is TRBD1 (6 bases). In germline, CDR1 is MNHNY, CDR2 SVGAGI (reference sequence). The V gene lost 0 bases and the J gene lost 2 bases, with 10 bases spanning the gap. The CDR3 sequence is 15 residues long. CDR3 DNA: TGTGCCAGCAGTTACTCCGGCACAGGGCAAGAGACCCAGTACTTC. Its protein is CASSYSGTGQETQYF.